Described below is a single T cell receptor beta chain sequence and its context. The germline CDR1 and CDR2 sequences are SGHAT and FQNNGV. The CDR3 has 15 amino acids. The V end lost 5 bases, the J end lost 3 bases, and 13 bases lay between the germline ends. This sample is part of a study of T cells after yellow fever vaccination. TCRdb fed the 5' RACE reads into MiXCR, producing one record per CDR3 protein. This sample carries a few hundred thousand distinct CDR3 sequences, 6.9% of them seen once, and the ten largest clones take around 0.9%. This clonotype originated in a man aged 25 to 40 who received the YFV17D yellow fever vaccine. V and J are TRBV11-2 and TRBJ1-4; perhaps TRBD1 as D (6 bases). Sequencing used CD4+ T cells sorted from PBMCs, obtained 15 days after the yellow fever booster vaccination. DNA for the CDR3: TGTGCCAGCAGCGCTACAGGGACGCCTAATGAAAAACTGTTTTTT. Protein sequence: CASSATGTPNEKLFF.